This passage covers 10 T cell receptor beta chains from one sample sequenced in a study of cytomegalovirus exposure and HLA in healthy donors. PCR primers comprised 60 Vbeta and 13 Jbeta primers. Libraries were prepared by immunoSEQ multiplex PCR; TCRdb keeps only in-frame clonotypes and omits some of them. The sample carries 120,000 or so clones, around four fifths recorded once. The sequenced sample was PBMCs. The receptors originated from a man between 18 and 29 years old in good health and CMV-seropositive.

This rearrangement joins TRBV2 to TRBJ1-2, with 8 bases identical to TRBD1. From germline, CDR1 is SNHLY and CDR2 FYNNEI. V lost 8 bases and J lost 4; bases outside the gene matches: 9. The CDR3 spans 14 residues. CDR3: CASVRDRSSYGYTF. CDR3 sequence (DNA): TGTGCCAGCGTCCGGGACAGGTCCTCCTATGGCTACACCTTC.

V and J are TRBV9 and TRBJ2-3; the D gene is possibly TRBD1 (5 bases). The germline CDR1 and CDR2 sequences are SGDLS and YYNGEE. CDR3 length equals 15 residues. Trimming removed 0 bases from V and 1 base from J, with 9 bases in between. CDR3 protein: CASSVGGAGTDTQYF. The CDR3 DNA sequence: TGTGCCAGCAGCGTAGGGGGCGCGGGCACAGATACGCAGTATTTT.

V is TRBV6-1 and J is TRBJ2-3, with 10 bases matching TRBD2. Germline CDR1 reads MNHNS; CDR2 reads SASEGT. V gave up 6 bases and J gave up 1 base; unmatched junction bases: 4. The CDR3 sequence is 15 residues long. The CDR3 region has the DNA TGTGCCAGCAGATTGCTAGCGGGGGGCACAGATACGCAGTATTTT. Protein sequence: CASRLLAGGTDTQYF.

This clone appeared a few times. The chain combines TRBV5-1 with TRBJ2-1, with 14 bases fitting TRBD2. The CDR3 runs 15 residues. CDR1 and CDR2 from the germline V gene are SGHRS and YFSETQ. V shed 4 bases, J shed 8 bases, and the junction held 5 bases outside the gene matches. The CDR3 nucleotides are TGCGCCAGCAGCCTAGGGACTAGCGGGGGATATGAGCAGTTCTTC. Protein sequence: CASSLGTSGGYEQFF.

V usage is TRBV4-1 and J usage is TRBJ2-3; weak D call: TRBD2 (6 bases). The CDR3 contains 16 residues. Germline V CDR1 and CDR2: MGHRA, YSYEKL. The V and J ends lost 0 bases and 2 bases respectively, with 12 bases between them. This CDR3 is CASSQDAGGATDTQYF. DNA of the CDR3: TGCGCCAGCAGCCAAGATGCCGGGGGAGCCACAGATACGCAGTATTTT.

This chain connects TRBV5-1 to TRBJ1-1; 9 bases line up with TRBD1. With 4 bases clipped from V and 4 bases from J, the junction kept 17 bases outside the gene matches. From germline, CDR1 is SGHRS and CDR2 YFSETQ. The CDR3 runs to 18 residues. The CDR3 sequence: CASSQDLHNNRGLTEAFF. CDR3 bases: TGCGCCAGCAGCCAAGACCTACACAATAACAGGGGGCTCACTGAAGCTTTCTTT. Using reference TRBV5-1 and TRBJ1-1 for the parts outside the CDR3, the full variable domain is KAGVTQTPRYLIKTRGQQVTLSCSPISGHRSVSWYQQTPGQGLQFLFEYFSETQRNKGNFPGRFSGRQFSNSRSEMNVSTLELGDSALYLCASSQDLHNNRGLTEAFFGQGTRLTVV.

DNA of the CDR3: TGTGCCAGCAGCCTAGTTCCCGGGGGGGGAGAGACCCAGTACTTC. Translated: CASSLVPGGGETQYF. The chain joins TRBV5-8 to TRBJ2-5; 8 positions agree with TRBD2. The V and J ends lost 4 bases and 4 bases, in that order; junction bases with no gene match: 9. CDR3 length: 15 amino acids. Germline CDR1 is SGHTS and CDR2 is YDEGEE.

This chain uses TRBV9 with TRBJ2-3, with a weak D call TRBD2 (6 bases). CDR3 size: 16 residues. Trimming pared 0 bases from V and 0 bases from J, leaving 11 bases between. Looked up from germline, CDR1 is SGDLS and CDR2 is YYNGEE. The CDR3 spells CASSVEGGTSTDTQYF. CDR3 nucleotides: TGTGCCAGCAGCGTAGAGGGCGGGACTAGCACAGATACGCAGTATTTT.

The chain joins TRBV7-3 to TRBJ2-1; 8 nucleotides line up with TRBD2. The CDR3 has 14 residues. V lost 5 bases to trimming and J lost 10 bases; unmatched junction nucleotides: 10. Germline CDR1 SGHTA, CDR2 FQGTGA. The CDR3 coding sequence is TGTGCCAGCAGCCTCCGACCGGGGGGGGGCGAGCAGTTCTTC. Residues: CASSLRPGGGEQFF.

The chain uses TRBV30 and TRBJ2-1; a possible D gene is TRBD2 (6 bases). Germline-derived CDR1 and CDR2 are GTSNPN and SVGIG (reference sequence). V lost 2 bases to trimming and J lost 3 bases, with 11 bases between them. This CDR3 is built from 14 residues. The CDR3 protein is CAWSNGGNYNEQFF. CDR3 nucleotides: TGTGCCTGGAGTAATGGGGGGAACTACAATGAGCAGTTCTTC.